This T cell receptor (beta chain) appears in the sequencing data of a study of cytomegalovirus exposure and HLA in healthy donors. Findings and limits, study-wide: The authors later found most CMV-associated TCR beta chains appeared HLA-restricted.

The primer mix had 60 Vbeta and 13 Jbeta primers. Sequenced by immunoSEQ multiplex PCR; TCRdb stores in-frame clones only, minus some. The sample consists of roughly 100,000 clones, roughly 80% of them appearing once. A word on this clone: Antigen specificity is unknown.

Germline assignment: CDR1 MGHRA and CDR2 YSYEKL. The CDR3 extends over 13 amino acids. Between the trimmed V and J ends, which lost 3 bases and 3 bases, there was a span of 8 bases. The V gene is TRBV4-1, the J gene TRBJ1-1; D not resolved. This clonotype was obtained from a man in his fifties or sixties in good health and CMV-seronegative. Sequencing input: PBMCs. CDR3 in amino acids: CASSHVGDTEAFF. CDR3 DNA sequence: TGCGCCAGCAGCCATGTAGGAGACACTGAAGCTTTCTTT.